These 3 T cell receptor beta chains share one sample of origin, sequenced in a study of OX40 agonist ivuxolimab in advanced cancers. Data came from immunoSEQ multiplex PCR; TCRdb stores just in-frame clones and leaves some out. The sample yields some 80,000 clones, roughly 86% seen once. The source material was CD4+ or CD8+ T cells sorted from blood, sampled in a trial of the OX40 agonist ivuxolimab. These receptors all come from an adult with an advanced solid tumor such as melanoma, head and neck, liver or kidney cancer.

This chain links TRBV4-1 with TRBJ1-2; D is unresolved. V was cut by 4 bases and J by 1 base, with 13 bases left in between. The CDR3 is made up of 15 amino acids. Germline V gene sequence: CDR1 MGHRA, CDR2 YSYEKL. The CDR3 here is CASSPGPGSNYGYTF. For the CDR3, the DNA is TGCGCCAGCAGCCCCGGCCCTGGGAGTAACTATGGCTACACCTTC.

This clone was seen repeatedly, ten times or more. One junction end disagrees with the germline gene, perhaps due to a read error. The V call is TRBV7-7, the J call TRBJ2-7, with a weak D call TRBD2 (5 bases). The germline V gene encodes CDR1 SSHAT and CDR2 FNYEAQ (reference sequence). The CDR3 covers 13 residues. CDR3 region: CASSLNQAGEQYF. In nucleotides, the CDR3 is TGTGCTAGCAGCTTAAATCAGGCGGGCGAGCAGTACTTC.

The rearrangement links TRBV19 to TRBJ2-2, with D perhaps given as TRBD1 or TRBD2 (5 bases each). The ends were cut back, 7 bases at V and 1 base at J, with 16 bases in the middle. The CDR3 spans 16 residues. CDR1 and CDR2 from the germline V gene are LNHDA and SQIVND (reference sequence). The CDR3 DNA is TGTGCCAGTACCCTGAGGGGTCGGGGGAACACCGGGGAGCTGTTTTTT. Translating it yields CASTLRGRGNTGELFF.